These T cell receptor beta chains were read from a single sample in a study of CD8 T cells in ankylosing spondylitis. TCRdb independently ran MiXCR on the 5' RACE reads; one entry per CDR3 protein. The sample carries a few hundred thousand distinct CDR3 sequences, 20% recorded once. The sequenced sample consisted of blood, either unsorted or a sorted T cell fraction (not recorded which). These receptors were obtained from a male donor with ankylosing spondylitis or in good health (not recorded which). Both conserved end residues are part of each CDR3. The D gene is left open where the match is weak. The listing skips clone size in some rows; elsewhere it reads once, few, many or a size class.

TGCAGTGCTACGGGGGAATTTGCCCTCCACTTT | CSATGEFALHF | - | TRBJ1-6 | 11 | TRBV20-1 | -
TGTGCTAGCGCGTACGGCGCAGCTAGCACAGATACGCAGTATTTT | CASAYGAASTDTQYF | few | TRBJ2-3 | 15 | TRBV12-5 | -
TGTGCCAGCAGCCAAGAATCAGGGACTGGAGCCTACGAGCAGTACTTC | CASSQESGTGAYEQYF | - | TRBJ2-7 | 16 | TRBV4-2 | -
TGTGCCAGCAGCTTCCGTCTGAACACTGAAGCTTTCTTT | CASSFRLNTEAFF | - | TRBJ1-1 | 13 | TRBV5-8 | -
TGCAGTGCTAGAGTTAGGCGGGGGGGCGTCTGGAATGAGCAGTTCTTC | CSARVRRGGVWNEQFF | few | TRBJ2-1 | 16 | TRBV20-1 | TRBD2
TGTGCCAGCAGTTACCGAGCTGAGCAGTTCTTC | CASSYRAEQFF | few | TRBJ2-1 | 11 | TRBV6-6 | -
TGCAGTGCTAGTTGGGGGACCCAGTACTTC | CSASWGTQYF | few | TRBJ2-5 | 10 | TRBV20-1 | -
TGTGCCAGCCTCATTGGCACAGAAAACATTCAGTACTTC | CASLIGTENIQYF | few | TRBJ2-4 | 13 | TRBV12-3/TRBV12-4 | -
TGTGCCAGCAGCCCGGGGACAGGGGGACTCTACGAGCAGTACTTC | CASSPGTGGLYEQYF | - | TRBJ2-7 | 15 | TRBV7-9 | TRBD1
TGTGCCAGCAGCGTAGAGAGCTTGGGGGGGGGCTATGAGCAGTTCTTC | CASSVESLGGGYEQFF | - | TRBJ2-1 | 16 | TRBV9 | -
TGTGCCAGCAGCGGGACAGAAATCTCCTACGAGCAGTACTTC | CASSGTEISYEQYF | few | TRBJ2-7 | 14 | TRBV2 | TRBD1
TGTGCCAGCAGCCCCGCTGTGGCGGCCAACTATGGCTACACCTTC | CASSPAVAANYGYTF | - | TRBJ1-2 | 15 | TRBV7-9 | -
TGTGCCAGCAGTGTTTATGGGGGCGAGGGAGAGACCCAGTACTTC | CASSVYGGEGETQYF | few | TRBJ2-5 | 15 | TRBV25-1 | -
TGTGCCAGCAGCTTAGAATTGGCGCCGACCTCTGGGGCCAACGTCCTGACTTTC | CASSLELAPTSGANVLTF | few | TRBJ2-6 | 18 | TRBV7-8 | -
TGTGCCAGCAGTTTAGGGAATGGCTACACCTTC | CASSLGNGYTF | few | TRBJ1-2 | 11 | TRBV12-3/TRBV12-4 | -
TGTGCCAGCAGTTACTCTTCGGGGGGTGGCTACACCTTC | CASSYSSGGGYTF | - | TRBJ1-2 | 13 | TRBV6-5 | -
TGCAGTCGTCGGGACGGCGACCTCGAGCAGTACTTC | CSRRDGDLEQYF | many | TRBJ2-7 | 12 | TRBV20-1 | -
TGTGCCAGCAGCCCAACACAAGGCGGGGAGACCCAGTACTTC | CASSPTQGGETQYF | few | TRBJ2-5 | 14 | TRBV12-3/TRBV12-4 | -
TGTGCCAGCAGCTTTGGGGCGGAGTACACAGATACGCAGTATTTT | CASSFGAEYTDTQYF | few | TRBJ2-3 | 15 | TRBV7-9 | -